A selection of T cell receptor beta chains follows, all from one sample in a study of T cells after yellow fever vaccination. TCRdb reprocessed the 5' RACE reads with MiXCR, giving one entry per CDR3 protein. The sample includes hundreds of thousands of distinct CDR3 sequences, about a fifth of them seen just once. The sequences come from PBMCs, collected 20 to 25 days after the first yellow fever vaccination. The source of these receptors is a man aged 18 to 29 who received the YFV17D yellow fever vaccine. Both conserved end residues are part of each CDR3. The order of the fields is CDR3 length, J gene, clone size, V gene, D gene, CDR3 DNA, CDR3 protein. D genes are given only for firm matches. Clone size is shown for a subset of rows, as once, few, many or a class of expanded clone.

>14|TRBJ1-5|many|TRBV12-3/TRBV12-4|TRBD1
TGTGCCAGCAGTCCGGGACAGGGGGAGGGATCCCAGCATTTT
CASSPGQGEGSQHF
>11|TRBJ2-1|few|TRBV20-1|TRBD2
TGCAGTGCTGGCAGACTAGCGGGGCAGTTCTTC
CSAGRLAGQFF
>15|TRBJ1-2|-|TRBV7-2|-
TGTGCCAGCAGGGGAACAGGGAGGCCTAACTATGGCTACACCTTC
CASRGTGRPNYGYTF
>14|TRBJ1-4|-|TRBV3-1|-
TGTGCCAGCAGCTTTCGACATTTTGGGGAAAAACTGTTTTTT
CASSFRHFGEKLFF
>13|TRBJ2-7|few|TRBV7-2|-
TGTGCCAGCAGCTTGGGACGGCCGTACGAGCAGTACTTC
CASSLGRPYEQYF
>17|TRBJ1-3|few|TRBV6-5|-
TGTGCCAGCAGTTCTTCCCTGTCGGGCCACTCTGGAAACACCATATATTTT
CASSSSLSGHSGNTIYF
>17|TRBJ2-5|once|TRBV7-2|TRBD2
TGTGCCAGCAGCTTACGACTCGGGCTAGCGGAACAAGAGACCCAGTACTTC
CASSLRLGLAEQETQYF
>15|TRBJ1-5|few|TRBV19|TRBD1
TGTGCCAGTAGGGGACAGTCTAGTAGCAATCAGCCCCAGCATTTT
CASRGQSSSNQPQHF
>15|TRBJ2-1|few|TRBV4-3|TRBD2
TGCGCCAGCAGCCCCACTAGCGATTTCTACAATGAGCAGTTCTTC
CASSPTSDFYNEQFF
>15|TRBJ2-5|-|TRBV18|TRBD2
TGTGCCAGTACCGGACTAGCGGGGGATCAAGAGACCCAGTACTTC
CASTGLAGDQETQYF
>16|TRBJ1-6|-|TRBV11-1|-
TGTGCCAGCAGCCAGCACTCAAGTACGGCCGATTCACCCCTCCACTTT
CASSQHSSTADSPLHF
>13|TRBJ1-5|-|TRBV27|-
TGTGCCAGCAGTTTACTGGACGGTCAGCCCCAGCATTTT
CASSLLDGQPQHF
>17|TRBJ2-6|-|TRBV11-2|-
TGTGCCAGCAGCCAGACAGGAGGCTTGGCTGGGGCCAACGTCCTGACTTTC
CASSQTGGLAGANVLTF
>16|TRBJ2-1|-|TRBV12-3/TRBV12-4|TRBD2
TGTGCCAGCAGTTTAGCGCTTAGCGGGGGGCGGTATGAGCAGTTCTTC
CASSLALSGGRYEQFF
>14|TRBJ2-3|-|TRBV5-1|-
TGCGCCAGCAGCTTGGAGGCAGTCACAGATACGCAGTATTTT
CASSLEAVTDTQYF
>14|TRBJ1-1|-|TRBV5-1|TRBD1
TGCGCCAGCAGCTTGGCTGGACAGGGTTCTGAAGCTTTCTTT
CASSLAGQGSEAFF
>15|TRBJ2-3|few|TRBV29-1|TRBD2
TGCAGCGTTGCGGCACTAGCGGGGGGACCAGATACGCAGTATTTT
CSVAALAGGPDTQYF
>15|TRBJ1-3|-|TRBV9|-
TGTGCCAGCAGCGCCCTCCCAGGGTCTGGAAACACCATATATTTT
CASSALPGSGNTIYF
>17|TRBJ2-2|few|TRBV11-2|-
TGTGCCAGCAGCTTTCGAGTTCGGCAGGGGAACACCGGGGAGCTGTTTTTT
CASSFRVRQGNTGELFF
>15|TRBJ2-1|-|TRBV6-2/TRBV6-3|TRBD1
TGTGCCAGCAGTTACGGGACAGGGTCCTACAATGAGCAGTTCTTC
CASSYGTGSYNEQFF
>12|TRBJ1-1|-|TRBV6-2/TRBV6-3|-
TGTGCCAGCCTCCGAAAGAGCACTGAAGCTTTCTTT
CASLRKSTEAFF
>12|TRBJ2-3|few|TRBV29-1|-
TGCAGCGTTGATTTTAGCGGAGATACGCAGTATTTT
CSVDFSGDTQYF
>10|TRBJ1-1|-|TRBV20-1|-
TGCAGTGCTAGCGCCGAGCGGGCTTTCTTT
CSASAERAFF
>16|TRBJ2-3|-|TRBV4-3|TRBD2
TGCGCCAGCAGCCCTCGCGGGGGTGTCGTCACAGATACGCAGTATTTT
CASSPRGGVVTDTQYF
>16|TRBJ2-2|-|TRBV4-2|-
TGTGCCAGCAGCCAAGACCTCAGGGACCACACCGGGGAGCTGTTTTTT
CASSQDLRDHTGELFF